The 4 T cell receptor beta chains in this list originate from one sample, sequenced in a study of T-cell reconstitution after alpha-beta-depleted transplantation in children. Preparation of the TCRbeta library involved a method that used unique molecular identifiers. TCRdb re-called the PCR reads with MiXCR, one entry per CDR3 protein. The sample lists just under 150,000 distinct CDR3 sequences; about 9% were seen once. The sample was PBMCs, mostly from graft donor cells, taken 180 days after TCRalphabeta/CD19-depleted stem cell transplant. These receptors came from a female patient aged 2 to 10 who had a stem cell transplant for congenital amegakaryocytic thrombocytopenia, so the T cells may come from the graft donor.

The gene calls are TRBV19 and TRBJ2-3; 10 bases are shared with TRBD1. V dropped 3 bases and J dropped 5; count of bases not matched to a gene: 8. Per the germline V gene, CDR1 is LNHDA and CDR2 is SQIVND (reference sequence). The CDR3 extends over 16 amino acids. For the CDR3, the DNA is TGTGCCAGTAGTATGGGACCCGGGACAGGGGAAGATACGCAGTATTTT. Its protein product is CASSMGPGTGEDTQYF.

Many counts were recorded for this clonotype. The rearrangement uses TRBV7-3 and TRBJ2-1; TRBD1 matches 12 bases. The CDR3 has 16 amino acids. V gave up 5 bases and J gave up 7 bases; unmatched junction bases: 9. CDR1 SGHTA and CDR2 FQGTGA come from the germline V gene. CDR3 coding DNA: TGTGCCAGCAGCCTCGGGACAGGGGGCGGAATGAATGAGCAGTTCTTC. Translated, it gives CASSLGTGGGMNEQFF. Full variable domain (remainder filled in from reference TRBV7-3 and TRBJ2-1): GAGVSQTPSNKVTEKGKYVELRCDPISGHTALYWYRQSLGQGPEFLIYFQGTGAADDSGLPNDRFFAVRPEGSVSTLKIQRTERGDSAVYLCASSLGTGGGMNEQFFGPGTRLTVL.

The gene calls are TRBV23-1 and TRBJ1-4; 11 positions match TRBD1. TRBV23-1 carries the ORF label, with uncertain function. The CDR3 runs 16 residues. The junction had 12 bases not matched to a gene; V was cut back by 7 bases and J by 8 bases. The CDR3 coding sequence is TGCGCCAGCACCCACAGCCCGGGACAGGGGGACGAAAAACTGTTTTTT. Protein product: CASTHSPGQGDEKLFF.

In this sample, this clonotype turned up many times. The CDR3 DNA reads TGCAGTGCTAGTAGCGGGAGCACTGAAGAGACCCAGTACTTC. Translating gives CSASSGSTEETQYF. This rearrangement joins TRBV20-1 to TRBJ2-5; 9 bases map to TRBD2. This CDR3 comprises 14 residues. V was clipped by 3 bases and J by 3 bases; unmatched bases: 5. The V gene's germline CDR1 is DFQATT and CDR2 SNEGSKA (reference sequence).